The clone carrying this T cell receptor beta chain was detected a few times. The antigen is undetermined. This CDR3 has 12 amino acids. Trimming removed 2 bases at V and 4 bases at J, with 5 bases between. The germline gives CDR1 WNHNN, CDR2 SYGVQD (reference sequence). Some clones are missing from TCRdb's copy, which holds only in-frame ones; the method was immunoSEQ multiplex PCR. Of about 5,700 clones in the sample, almost 90% were seen once. The sample originates from a study of OX40 agonist ivuxolimab in advanced cancers. Study-level findings and limits: At doses 0.1 to 3.0 mg/kg, CD4+ and CD8+ clones expanded.

This TCR was recovered from an adult with an advanced solid tumor such as melanoma, head and neck, liver or kidney cancer. The chain couples TRBV10-1 to TRBJ1-1; the D is unclear. This material consisted of CD4+ or CD8+ T cells sorted from blood, taken in a trial of the OX40 agonist ivuxolimab. The CDR3 DNA is TGCGCCAGCAGTGAGACGGGCACTGAAGCTTTCTTT. Amino acid sequence: CASSETGTEAFF.